This T cell receptor (beta chain) was documented in a study of CD8 T cells in Susac syndrome. Overall study: The sequenced Susac syndrome patients comprised five or six with active disease and fewer than ten in remission. Patients with Susac syndrome were, at the time of blood collection, therapy-naive, maintained on corticosteroids, or maintained on intravenous immunoglobulin alone. General study results and limits: In Susac syndrome, CD8+ expansion was highest in TEMRA and active disease.

As for this clonotype: Its cognate antigen is unknown.

Random hexamers were used to reverse transcribe roughly 0.5 to 1 ug of RNA. TCRdb used MiXCR to reprocess the immunoSEQ multiplex PCR reads, holding one entry per CDR3 protein. The repertoire holds about 130,000 distinct CDR3 sequences, with around 95% as singletons. Germline CDR1 KGHSY, CDR2 FQNENV. V was trimmed by 3 bases and J by 6 bases, leaving 8 bases between them. The CDR3 sequence is 12 residues long. Negative isolation yielded CD4+ and CD8+ T cells, and FACS enriched TEMRA cells. This TCR was recovered from a human donor with Susac syndrome. The chain combines TRBV16 with TRBJ1-2; D gene uncertain. Sequenced material: CD8+ T cells from PBMCs. CDR3 DNA: TGTGCCAGCAGCCACGGACGTGATGGCTACACCTTC. Protein: CASSHGRDGYTF.